The rows below give T cell receptor beta chains drawn from one sample of a study of blood T cell repertoires in COVID-19. Method: immunoSEQ multiplex PCR; TCRdb's copy keeps in-frame clones and lacks some. In the table there are tens of thousands of clones, 65% to 90% of which are singletons. Sequencing was performed on peripheral blood. The source of these receptors is an elderly man with active COVID-19. Each CDR3 is given with its conserved first and last residue. A D gene is named only where the DNA matches it firmly. Rows may omit the clone size; those that give it use once, few, many or a size class.

j_call | clone_size | v_call | d_call | cdr3_aa | cdr3_nt
TRBJ2-5 | - | TRBV5-4 | TRBD2 | CASSLFGTSRGETQYF | TGTGCCAGCAGCTTGTTCGGGACTAGCCGGGGGGAGACCCAGTACTTC
TRBJ2-3 | once | TRBV20-1 | - | CSAWRTDTQYF | TGCAGTGCTTGGAGAACAGATACGCAGTATTTT
TRBJ1-1 | once | TRBV2 | TRBD1 | CASRGQVNTEAFF | TGTGCCAGCAGGGGACAGGTGAACACTGAAGCTTTCTTT
TRBJ1-2 | - | TRBV5-4 | - | CASTSGSGAIYGYTF | TGTGCCAGCACCTCAGGGTCAGGGGCAATCTATGGCTACACCTTC
TRBJ2-1 | - | TRBV7-7 | - | CASSLGDTGEQFF | TGTGCTAGCAGCTTAGGTGACACTGGTGAGCAGTTCTTC
TRBJ1-1 | - | TRBV6-1 | TRBD1 | CASSATHRGLRYTEAFF | TGTGCCAGCAGTGCGACCCACAGGGGTTTAAGATATACTGAAGCTTTCTTT
TRBJ2-7 | - | TRBV28 | TRBD2 | CASSLPEAIAGRFYEQYF | TGTGCCAGCAGTTTACCCGAGGCGATAGCGGGAAGATTCTACGAGCAGTACTTC
TRBJ2-5 | - | TRBV7-9 | TRBD2 | CASSLGDSGGRQETQYF | TGTGCCAGCAGCTTAGGGGATAGCGGGGGCCGCCAAGAGACCCAGTACTTC
TRBJ2-3 | - | TRBV6-5 | TRBD1 | CASGSTGVRTDTQYF | TGTGCCAGCGGTAGTACAGGGGTTCGAACAGATACGCAGTATTTT
TRBJ2-2 | - | TRBV27 | TRBD1 | CASSLTGGRTGELFF | TGTGCCAGCAGTTTGACAGGGGGCCGAACCGGGGAGCTGTTTTTT
TRBJ2-7 | - | TRBV4-3 | TRBD1 | CASSPDRGLGYEQYF | TGCGCCAGCAGCCCGGACAGGGGGCTAGGCTACGAGCAGTACTTC
TRBJ2-1 | many | TRBV5-6 | - | CASSLRREQFF | TGTGCCAGCAGCCTGCGGAGAGAGCAGTTCTTC
TRBJ1-1 | - | TRBV11-3 | TRBD1 | CASSRDSATNTEAFF | TGTGCCAGCAGCCGGGACAGCGCAACGAACACTGAAGCTTTCTTT
TRBJ2-3 | - | TRBV19 | - | CASRIPGSTDTQYF | TGTGCCAGCCGGATCCCGGGAAGCACAGATACGCAGTATTTT
TRBJ1-5 | - | TRBV4-1 | TRBD1 | CASSLTRIGTGTGGRGNQPQHF | TGCGCCAGCAGCCTTACGAGAATTGGCACCGGGACAGGGGGCCGCGGCAATCAGCCCCAGCATTTT
TRBJ1-6 | - | TRBV2 | TRBD1 | CASSQQDRVNSPLHF | TGTGCCAGCAGTCAACAGGACAGGGTTAATTCACCCCTCCACTTT
TRBJ1-6 | - | TRBV27 | TRBD1 | CASSLSGTVASPLHF | TGTGCCAGCAGTTTATCCGGGACAGTTGCTTCACCCCTCCACTTT
TRBJ1-2 | - | TRBV4-3 | - | CASSQDVVRANYGYTF | TGCGCCAGCAGCCAAGATGTGGTGCGAGCAAACTATGGCTACACCTTC
TRBJ1-4 | - | TRBV11-2 | - | CASSFQNEKLFF | TGTGCCAGCAGCTTCCAAAATGAAAAACTGTTTTTT
TRBJ2-7 | - | TRBV11-2 | - | CASSLRYEQYF | TGTGCCAGCAGCCTACGCTACGAGCAGTACTTC
TRBJ2-7 | - | TRBV4-2 | TRBD2 | CASSQALAGGIYEQYF | TGTGCCAGCAGCCAAGCCCTAGCGGGGGGGATTTACGAGCAGTACTTC
TRBJ1-6 | - | TRBV2 | TRBD1 | CASSEMGQGVNSPLHF | TGTGCCAGCAGTGAAATGGGGCAGGGGGTTAATTCACCCCTCCACTTT
TRBJ2-3 | - | TRBV3-1/TRBV3-2 | TRBD2 | CASSQSGGNTDTQYF | TGTGCCAGCAGCCAAAGCGGGGGGAACACAGATACGCAGTATTTT
TRBJ2-7 | - | TRBV27 | - | CASGFRGTGNEQYF | TGTGCCAGTGGCTTCCGGGGAACGGGGAACGAGCAGTACTTC
TRBJ1-3 | - | TRBV29-1 | - | CSVIIQDSGNTIYF | TGCAGCGTCATCATCCAGGACTCTGGAAACACCATATATTTT
TRBJ2-7 | - | TRBV6-6 | TRBD2 | CASSPRTSGYEQYF | TGTGCCAGCAGTCCCCGGACTAGCGGGTACGAGCAGTACTTC
TRBJ2-7 | - | TRBV6-2/TRBV6-3 | TRBD2 | CASSYSAGDYEQYF | TGTGCCAGCAGTTACTCAGCGGGAGATTACGAGCAGTACTTC
TRBJ2-3 | - | TRBV4-1 | - | CASSHLITPRRGPPDTQYF | TGCGCCAGCAGCCACCTAATCACCCCCAGGCGGGGGCCCCCAGATACGCAGTATTTT
TRBJ1-2 | - | TRBV5-1 | - | CASSPVGGQGYTF | TGCGCCAGCAGCCCAGTGGGGGGGCAGGGCTACACCTTC
TRBJ1-2 | - | TRBV5-6 | TRBD1 | CASSSPGQAPYGYTF | TGTGCCAGCAGTTCTCCGGGACAGGCCCCCTATGGCTACACCTTC
TRBJ2-3 | - | TRBV7-8 | TRBD2 | CASSQRLAGGITDTQYF | TGTGCCAGCAGCCAACGACTAGCGGGGGGAATCACAGATACGCAGTATTTT
TRBJ1-2 | - | TRBV7-8 | - | CASSLSGTLDYTF | TGTGCCAGCAGCTTATCAGGCACCCTTGACTACACCTTC
TRBJ2-3 | - | TRBV9 | TRBD2 | CASSSRGELAGHTDTQYF | TGTGCCAGCAGCTCCAGAGGTGAACTAGCGGGCCACACAGATACGCAGTATTTT
TRBJ1-2 | - | TRBV6-2/TRBV6-3 | TRBD1 | CASSGTGEIGYTF | TGTGCCAGCAGTGGGACAGGGGAAATTGGCTACACCTTC
TRBJ2-5 | - | TRBV7-8 | TRBD1 | CASSPSGTGRETQYF | TGTGCCAGCAGCCCCTCCGGGACAGGGAGAGAGACCCAGTACTTC
TRBJ1-2 | - | TRBV20-1 | - | CSASQGTNYGYTF | TGCAGTGCTAGTCAGGGGACCAACTATGGCTACACCTTC
TRBJ1-1 | - | TRBV29-1 | - | CSVELNTEAFF | TGCAGCGTGGAGTTGAACACTGAAGCTTTCTTT
TRBJ1-1 | - | TRBV19 | - | CASSIGRANTEAFF | TGTGCCAGTAGTATAGGGAGGGCGAACACTGAAGCTTTCTTT
TRBJ1-2 | few | TRBV4-1 | TRBD1 | CASIASPLTGGGSRGYTF | TGCGCCAGCATCGCAAGCCCTCTAACAGGGGGCGGATCGAGGGGCTACACCTTC
TRBJ2-2 | once | TRBV19 | TRBD2 | CASTPRGGGTGELFF | TGTGCCAGTACCCCCCGGGGGGGTGGCACCGGGGAGCTGTTTTTT
TRBJ2-3 | - | TRBV7-2 | - | CASSLVGSWTDTQYF | TGTGCCAGCAGCTTAGTCGGGAGTTGGACAGATACGCAGTATTTT
TRBJ2-7 | - | TRBV7-9 | - | CASRAGANYEQYF | TGTGCCAGCAGGGCAGGGGCGAACTACGAGCAGTACTTC
TRBJ2-6 | - | TRBV7-8 | TRBD2 | CAGGGGTSGANVLTF | TGTGCCGGCGGGGGGGGCACCTCTGGGGCCAACGTCCTGACTTTC
TRBJ1-6 | - | TRBV7-3 | - | CASSVGQVNSPLHF | TGTGCCAGCAGCGTAGGACAAGTAAATTCACCCCTCCACTTT
TRBJ1-1 | - | TRBV5-4 | - | CASSLVGRGMNTEAFF | TGTGCCAGCAGCTTGGTTGGCAGGGGCATGAACACTGAAGCTTTCTTT
TRBJ1-1 | - | TRBV11-2 | TRBD1 | CASSPRGGDRVGTEAFF | TGTGCCAGCAGTCCCCGAGGGGGGGACAGGGTTGGTACTGAAGCTTTCTTT
TRBJ2-3 | - | TRBV11-1 | TRBD2 | CASSLRTSGGTTQYF | TGTGCCAGCAGCTTACGGACTAGCGGGGGGACTACGCAGTATTTT
TRBJ1-2 | - | TRBV5-1 | TRBD1 | CASSPGQNYGYTF | TGCGCCAGCAGCCCGGGACAGAACTATGGCTACACCTTC
TRBJ2-3 | - | TRBV9 | - | CASSVDTLGLRTDTQYF | TGTGCCAGCAGCGTAGACACCCTGGGACTTAGAACAGATACGCAGTATTTT
TRBJ1-1 | many | TRBV3-1/TRBV3-2 | - | CASSQCPEGADTEAFF | TGTGCCAGCAGCCAGTGCCCCGAAGGGGCGGACACTGAAGCTTTCTTT
TRBJ2-1 | - | TRBV4-2 | TRBD2 | CASNKAGGLYNEQFF | TGTGCCAGCAACAAAGCGGGGGGGCTGTACAATGAGCAGTTCTTC
TRBJ1-5 | - | TRBV4-2 | - | CASSQSPAGGNDQPQHF | TGTGCCAGCAGCCAATCCCCAGCGGGGGGGAATGATCAGCCCCAGCATTTT
TRBJ2-1 | - | TRBV7-3 | TRBD2 | CASSFTSADEQFF | TGTGCCAGCAGCTTTACTAGCGCCGATGAGCAGTTCTTC
TRBJ2-7 | - | TRBV19 | TRBD1 | CASSIDRGLYEQYF | TGTGCCAGTAGTATAGACAGGGGGCTGTACGAGCAGTACTTC
TRBJ1-2 | - | TRBV5-1 | - | CASSGDTYYGYTF | TGCGCCAGCAGCGGGGACACCTACTATGGCTACACCTTC
TRBJ1-1 | once | TRBV9 | TRBD1 | CASSVGGTGGAAFF | TGTGCCAGCAGCGTTGGAGGGACAGGGGGAGCAGCTTTCTTT
TRBJ1-2 | few | TRBV4-1 | TRBD1 | CASSQDIGPLRGNTF | TGCGCCAGCAGCCAAGATATCGGCCCTCTCAGGGGGAACACCTTC
TRBJ2-7 | - | TRBV18 | TRBD1 | CASSPPLPGQGAGEQYF | TGTGCCAGCTCACCTCCCCTCCCGGGACAGGGGGCGGGGGAGCAGTACTTC
TRBJ2-7 | - | TRBV15 | - | CATSSGLQGTYEQYF | TGTGCCACCAGCTCAGGACTACAAGGGACCTACGAGCAGTACTTC
TRBJ1-5 | - | TRBV19 | - | CASTPTGSGNQPQHF | TGTGCCAGTACCCCCACGGGTAGTGGCAATCAGCCCCAGCATTTT